The 20 T cell receptor beta chains reported below all come from one sample, sequenced in a study of T cell responses to AZD1222 COVID-19 vaccine. Clones were read by immunoSEQ multiplex PCR, and TCRdb kept only the in-frame ones, dropping some. The table lists 140,000 to 150,000 clones, 90% to 95% of them singletons. The sample in question was peripheral blood, obtained after recovery from COVID-19. Receptors were obtained from an adult who had recovered from COVID-19.

The CDR3 reads CSVSPTSPKETQYF. The CDR3 DNA follows: TGCAGCGTCTCGCCGACGAGCCCAAAAGAGACCCAGTACTTC. The chain links TRBV29-1 to TRBJ2-5; no clear D gene. The germline V gene encodes CDR1 SQVTM and CDR2 ANQGSEA. This CDR3 spans 14 amino acids. The germline V and J ends were trimmed by 6 bases and 3 bases, with 17 bases remaining between them.

The rearrangement links TRBV4-1 to TRBJ2-5; 14 nucleotides match TRBD2. Trimming removed 3 bases from V and 3 bases from J; junction bases left unmatched: 6. Germline V lookup: CDR1 MGHRA, CDR2 YSYEKL. The CDR3 totals 17 residues. The CDR3 bases are TGCGCCAGCAGCCATCTGGGACTAGCGGGAGATAAAGAGACCCAGTACTTC. Its translation: CASSHLGLAGDKETQYF.

CDR3 loop: CSVLTSQGAFGYTF. DNA for the CDR3: TGCAGCGTCCTTACCTCCCAGGGGGCATTCGGCTACACCTTC. The chain recombines TRBV29-1 with TRBJ1-2, with TRBD1 matching over 8 bases. Germline lookup yields CDR1 SQVTM and CDR2 ANQGSEA. Losses at the gene ends were 6 bases for V and 8 bases for J; bases not matched to a gene: 14. The CDR3 spans 14 residues.

The chain recombines TRBV27 with TRBJ1-2; 9 bases fit TRBD1. Trimming cost V 0 bases and J 10 bases; bases outside gene matches: 9. Germline V CDR1 and CDR2: MNHEY, SMNVEV (reference sequence). The CDR3 consists of 15 residues. The CDR3 bases are TGTGCCAGCAGTTTATCGAGGGACAGGGTTTCGTTCTACACCTTC. Translation: CASSLSRDRVSFYTF.

The chain is built from TRBV27 and TRBJ1-2; the match to TRBD1 covers 7 bases. Germline loops: CDR1 MNHEY, CDR2 SMNVEV (reference sequence). The CDR3 totals 13 residues. V shed 6 bases and J 8 bases; nucleotides not matched to a gene: 9. The CDR3 sequence: CASSDDRVGGYTF. The DNA of the CDR3 is TGTGCCAGCAGCGACGACAGGGTGGGGGGCTACACCTTC.

V usage is TRBV19 and J usage is TRBJ2-4; 12 bases fit TRBD2. V lost 5 bases, J lost 15 bases, and 8 bases stayed unmatched. Germline V CDR1 and CDR2: LNHDA, SQIVND (reference sequence). This CDR3 spans 13 amino acids. CDR3 coding DNA: TGTGCCAGTAGTCCTACGCTAGCGGGAGGGTCGTACTTC. This codes for CASSPTLAGGSYF.

This rearrangement joins TRBV29-1 to TRBJ2-7; TRBD1 aligns across 7 bases. Germline-derived CDR1 and CDR2 are SQVTM and ANQGSEA. This CDR3 has 14 residues. J was trimmed by 0 bases and V by 6 bases; bases with no gene match: 8. CDR3 protein: CSVGDRVPSYEQYF. CDR3 nucleotide sequence: TGCAGCGTAGGAGACAGGGTCCCCTCCTACGAGCAGTACTTC.

In this sample, this clone turned up once. This rearrangement joins TRBV4-1 to TRBJ1-2; no firm D call. With 0 bases removed from V and 2 bases from J, the gap between germline ends came to 7 bases. Per germline, CDR1 MGHRA and CDR2 YSYEKL. The CDR3 extends over 14 amino acids. The chain's CDR3 is CASSQEVSNYGYTF. The CDR3 bases are TGCGCCAGCAGCCAAGAGGTCAGCAACTATGGCTACACCTTC.

J is TRBJ1-1 and V is TRBV12-3 or TRBV12-4; no firm D call. The CDR3 length is 12 residues. V was pared by 3 bases and J by 4 bases, with 6 bases between. The CDR3 reads CASSFRGTEAFF. The CDR3 DNA reads as TGTGCCAGCAGTTTTCGGGGCACTGAAGCTTTCTTT.

The CDR3, as DNA: TGTGCCAGCAGTTCCTCCCGCGGGGGAAGCTCCTACGAGCAGTACTTC. It encodes CASSSSRGGSSYEQYF. The rearrangement links TRBV28 to TRBJ2-7, with 7 bases aligning to TRBD2. V was pared by 4 bases and J by 0 bases, with 9 bases of the junction left unmatched. The CDR3 has 16 amino acids. CDR1 MDHEN and CDR2 SYDVKM come from the germline V gene.

J is TRBJ2-1 and V is TRBV6-2 or TRBV6-3, with 8 bases fitting TRBD1. The CDR3 runs 17 residues. J was trimmed by 7 bases and V by 6 bases; bases with no gene match: 17. Per germline, CDR1 MNHEY and CDR2 SVGEGT. The CDR3 protein is CASSTLRAGGFGNEQFF. The CDR3, as DNA: TGTGCCAGCAGCACCCTCCGGGCAGGGGGCTTTGGGAATGAGCAGTTCTTC.

The genes are TRBV12-3 or TRBV12-4 and TRBJ2-7; possibly TRBD1 for D (5 bases). The CDR3 contains 13 residues. V was shortened by 2 bases and J by 6 bases, with 11 bases between the two germline ends. CDR3 DNA sequence: TGTGCCAGCAGTTTATCCTCAGGGCGCGAGCAGTACTTC. Its protein product is CASSLSSGREQYF.

V usage is TRBV7-9 and J usage is TRBJ2-7, with TRBD1 matching over 9 bases. This CDR3 is 13 amino acids long. Germline CDR1 and CDR2: SEHNR and FQNEAQ (reference sequence). The trim removed 5 bases at V and 6 bases at J, leaving 5 bases unmatched. This CDR3 is CASSPTGGPEQYF. The CDR3 coding sequence is TGTGCCAGCAGCCCGACAGGGGGGCCCGAGCAGTACTTC.

The chain uses TRBV4-1 and TRBJ1-1; D is perhaps TRBD1 (5 bases). The CDR3 runs 15 residues. Deletions cut 1 base from V and 2 bases from J, with 11 bases between. Germline V gene lookup returns CDR1 MGHRA and CDR2 YSYEKL. The CDR3 is CASSQARGLNTEAFF. The DNA of the CDR3 is TGCGCCAGCAGCCAAGCGAGGGGTCTCAACACTGAAGCTTTCTTT.

This sequence joins TRBV5-1 and TRBJ1-3; D call uncertain. In germline, CDR1 is SGHRS, CDR2 YFSETQ. The V end was cut by 5 bases, the J end by 4 bases, with 19 bases between. The CDR3 runs to 16 residues. The chain's CDR3 is CASRPMQASEGNTIYF. The DNA of the CDR3 is TGCGCCAGCAGACCCATGCAGGCCAGCGAGGGAAACACCATATATTTT.

V and J are TRBV6-4 and TRBJ2-1; 10 bases are shared with TRBD2. The germline V gene has CDR1 MRHNA and CDR2 SNTAGT. V shed 3 bases, J shed 8 bases, and the junction held 7 bases outside the gene matches. The CDR3 runs 15 residues. DNA for the CDR3: TGTGCCAGCAGTGAGGCTAGCGGGAGTTTGGATGAGCAGTTCTTC. Translated, it gives CASSEASGSLDEQFF.

The chain links TRBV9 to TRBJ2-5; 8 bases fit TRBD2. This CDR3 has 14 residues. V was clipped by 4 bases and J by 5 bases; unmatched bases: 7. The germline gives CDR1 SGDLS, CDR2 YYNGEE. CDR3 nucleotide sequence: TGTGCCAGCAGCTTTCGGACTAGCCGTGAGACCCAGTACTTC. Translating it yields CASSFRTSRETQYF.

The chain joins TRBV14 to TRBJ2-7, with a tentative D call TRBD1 (6 bases). The CDR3 contains 16 residues. The germline V gene encodes CDR1 SGHDN and CDR2 FVKESK. The V gene lost 1 base and the J gene lost 5 bases, with 18 bases spanning the gap. CDR3 sequence (DNA): TGTGCCAGCAGCCAAGTTCTGAATACAGGGTTAAACGAGCAGTACTTC. It specifies CASSQVLNTGLNEQYF.

The chain combines TRBV28 with TRBJ2-5; TRBD2 matches at 7 bases. CDR1 and CDR2 from the germline V gene are MDHEN and SYDVKM. The CDR3 sequence is 14 residues long. V dropped 5 bases and J dropped 2; count of bases not matched to a gene: 5. DNA for the CDR3: TGTGCCAGCAGTATGCTAGCGGAACAAGAGACCCAGTACTTC. Translated: CASSMLAEQETQYF.

The CDR3 DNA is TGTGCCAGCTCACCAGTGGACAGTCTCTCTGGAAACACCATATATTTT. It encodes CASSPVDSLSGNTIYF. This chain joins TRBV18 and TRBJ1-3, with D possibly matching TRBD1 (6 bases). V lost 2 bases and J lost 0, with 11 bases in between. Germline CDR1 KGHSH, CDR2 LQKENI. CDR3 length equals 16 residues.